The 21 T cell receptor beta chains listed next were all sequenced from one sample in a study of T cell responses to AZD1222 COVID-19 vaccine. Assay: immunoSEQ multiplex PCR; the TCRdb copy retains only in-frame clones and omits some. The sample gives roughly 120,000 clones, 87% of which show up once; roughly 2.7% is in the top ten. The sample in question was peripheral blood, obtained 28 days after the second AZD1222 dose. Every receptor here comes from an adult who received the AZD1222 COVID-19 vaccine.

V usage is TRBV5-1 and J usage is TRBJ1-1; D gene unclear. The ends were cut back, 2 bases at V and 1 base at J, with 6 bases in the middle. This CDR3 is 13 amino acids long. The germline V gene encodes CDR1 SGHRS and CDR2 YFSETQ. The CDR3 protein is CASSFQPNTEAFF. In nucleotides, the CDR3 is TGCGCCAGCAGCTTCCAGCCGAACACTGAAGCTTTCTTT. Full variable domain (missing parts from reference TRBV5-1 and TRBJ1-1): KAGVTQTPRYLIKTRGQQVTLSCSPISGHRSVSWYQQTPGQGLQFLFEYFSETQRNKGNFPGRFSGRQFSNSRSEMNVSTLELGDSALYLCASSFQPNTEAFFGQGTRLTVV.

This clone appeared once. The chain is built from TRBV15 and TRBJ2-3, with 9 nucleotides matching TRBD2. CDR3 length: 16 amino acids. Germline-derived CDR1 and CDR2 are LNHNV and YYDKDF (reference sequence). J lost 4 bases, V lost 1 base, and 6 bases had no gene match. This chain's CDR3 is CATSRGLAGGPDTQYF. The CDR3 nucleotides are TGTGCCACCAGCAGAGGTTTGGCGGGGGGGCCAGATACGCAGTATTTT.

The gene calls are TRBV3-1 (or the pseudogene TRBV3-2) and TRBJ1-3; D ambiguous. CDR3 size: 14 residues. V lost 4 bases to trimming and J lost 2 bases, with 9 bases between them. Germline lookup yields CDR1 LGHDT and CDR2 YNNKEL (reference sequence). The CDR3: CASSPMVAGNTIYF. CDR3 in DNA: TGTGCCAGCAGCCCTATGGTTGCTGGAAACACCATATATTTT.

J is TRBJ1-6 and V is TRBV11-2, with D unresolved. Trimming shortened V by 4 bases and J by 7 bases, and 8 bases separated the two germline ends. This CDR3 comprises 13 residues. Germline lookup yields CDR1 SGHAT and CDR2 FQNNGV. CDR3 in amino acids: CASSYGINSPLHF. The CDR3 region has the DNA TGTGCCAGCAGCTACGGTATCAATTCACCCCTCCACTTT. The whole variable domain, filled in from reference TRBV11-2 and TRBJ1-6, reads EAGVAQSPRYKIIEKRQSVAFWCNPISGHATLYWYQQILGQGPKLLIQFQNNGVVDDSQLPKDRFSAERLKGVDSTLKIQPAKLEDSAVYLCASSYGINSPLHFGNGTRLTVT.

The rearrangement joins TRBV28 to TRBJ1-3; no firm D call. CDR3 size: 13 residues. Germline values: CDR1 MDHEN, CDR2 SYDVKM. Trimming removed 7 bases from V and 4 bases from J, with 11 bases in between. The CDR3 DNA is TGTGCCAGCACCCCTTCTCGGGGAAACACCATATATTTT. This encodes CASTPSRGNTIYF.

The V gene is TRBV6-5, the J gene TRBJ1-3, with unresolved D. In germline, CDR1 is MNHEY, CDR2 SVGAGI. This CDR3 has 14 amino acids. The V gene lost 6 bases and the J gene lost 3 bases, with 12 bases spanning the gap. CDR3 nucleotides: TGTGCCAGCAGCTTGACTCTCAGTGGAAACACCATATATTTT. It translates to CASSLTLSGNTIYF.

The CDR3 is CASSAGQSNQPQHF. The CDR3 nucleotides are TGTGCCAGCAGTGCGGGACAAAGCAATCAGCCCCAGCATTTT. This chain uses TRBV2 with TRBJ1-5; weak D call: TRBD1 (6 bases). Trimming removed 4 bases from V and 1 base from J, with 8 bases in between. CDR3 length: 14 residues. Germline V gene lookup returns CDR1 SNHLY and CDR2 FYNNEI.

This sequence joins TRBV5-3 and TRBJ2-3; no clear D gene. TRBV5-3 is flagged as an ORF with uncertain function. This CDR3 contains 12 residues. The germline V and J ends were trimmed by 2 bases and 8 bases, with 9 bases remaining between them. For the CDR3, the DNA is TGTGCCAGAAGCTTCGCAGACCCTACGCAGTATTTT. The encoded protein is CARSFADPTQYF.

The V gene is TRBV14, the J gene TRBJ1-1, with D uncertain. Germline V gene sequence: CDR1 SGHDN, CDR2 FVKESK. There are 16 residues in the CDR3. Trimming took off 0 bases at V and 0 bases at J, with 11 bases between the two ends. The CDR3 loop is CASSQERILMNTEAFF. The DNA of the CDR3 is TGTGCCAGCAGCCAAGAACGCATACTTATGAACACTGAAGCTTTCTTT.

J is TRBJ2-2 and V is TRBV29-1; no reliable D call. Germline V gene lookup returns CDR1 SQVTM and CDR2 ANQGSEA. This CDR3 spans 12 amino acids. Trimming took 2 bases from V and 5 from J, leaving 6 bases between them. The CDR3 sequence is CSVESLTGELFF. The CDR3 bases are TGCAGCGTTGAATCGCTGACCGGGGAGCTGTTTTTT.

This chain links TRBV19 with TRBJ1-5, with TRBD1 matching 7 bases. In germline, CDR1 is LNHDA, CDR2 SQIVND (reference sequence). This CDR3 is built from 14 residues. The J segment lost 5 bases and the V segment lost 5 bases, leaving 6 bases of the junction unmatched. This CDR3 is CASSPQGTYQPQHF. The CDR3 DNA follows: TGTGCCAGTAGTCCACAGGGGACATATCAGCCCCAGCATTTT. Using reference TRBV19 and TRBJ1-5 for the parts outside the CDR3, the full variable domain is DGGITQSPKYLFRKEGQNVTLSCEQNLNHDAMYWYRQDPGQGLRLIYYSQIVNDFQKGDIAEGYSVSREKKESFPLTVTSAQKNPTAFYLCASSPQGTYQPQHFGDGTRLSIL.

The chain is built from TRBV2 and TRBJ1-2; D gene uncertain. The CDR3 contains 13 residues. Germline-derived CDR1 and CDR2 are SNHLY and FYNNEI. Trimming left V 3 bases short and J 3 bases short, with 8 bases between. The CDR3 nucleotides are TGTGCCAGCAGTGAGGGGTCCTACTATGGCTACACCTTC. Translated, it gives CASSEGSYYGYTF.

This chain links TRBV18 with TRBJ2-2; no clear D gene. Germline CDR1 is KGHSH and CDR2 is LQKENI. The V and J ends lost 0 bases and 7 bases respectively, with 0 bases between them. CDR3 length equals 11 residues. The CDR3 region has the DNA TGTGCCAGCTCACCACCCGGGGAGCTGTTTTTT. Translation gives CASSPPGELFF.

The rearrangement links TRBV6-5 to TRBJ1-5, with D hard to call. Trimming took off 6 bases at V and 0 bases at J, with 6 bases between the two ends. Germline-derived CDR1 and CDR2 are MNHEY and SVGAGI. The CDR3 is 13 amino acids. The CDR3: CASRADSNQPQHF. In DNA, the CDR3 is TGTGCCAGCAGGGCTGATAGCAATCAGCCCCAGCATTTT.

The chain links TRBV27 to TRBJ1-6; D is uncertain. Germline values: CDR1 MNHEY, CDR2 SMNVEV (reference sequence). Trimming removed 6 bases from V and 7 bases from J, with 7 bases in between. CDR3 length: 12 amino acids. CDR3 DNA sequence: TGTGCCAGCAGCAGTTGGAATTCACCCCTCCACTTT. Residues: CASSSWNSPLHF.

As concerns this clone: The sample carries other DNA sequences with the same CDR3. The rearrangement joins TRBV15 to TRBJ2-2; D call uncertain. This CDR3 has 15 amino acids. Germline-derived CDR1 and CDR2 are LNHNV and YYDKDF (reference sequence). V gave up 1 base and J gave up 3 bases, with 9 bases separating them. In DNA, the CDR3 is TGTGCCACCAGCAGAGGGACGCGCGACACCGGGGAGCTGTTTTTT. Amino acid sequence: CATSRGTRDTGELFF. Drawing the rest from reference TRBV15 and TRBJ2-2, the complete variable domain is DAMVIQNPRYQVTQFGKPVTLSCSQTLNHNVMYWYQQKSSQAPKLLFHYYDKDFNNEADTPDNFQSRRPNTSFCFLDIRSPGLGDTAMYLCATSRGTRDTGELFFGEGSRLTVL.

In the case of this clone: This CDR3 is also generated by other DNA sequences in the sample. The genes are TRBV6-5 and TRBJ1-1; 7 nucleotides line up with TRBD1. Germline CDR1 reads MNHEY; CDR2 reads SVGAGI. This CDR3 comprises 14 residues. After removal of 5 bases from V and 2 bases from J, the junction contained 5 bases not matched to a gene. CDR3 nucleotides: TGTGCCAGCAGTCTCGAGGGGGCTAACACTGAAGCTTTCTTT. As protein: CASSLEGANTEAFF.

The chain employs TRBV6-1 and TRBJ1-1; D is possibly TRBD1 (5 bases). The ends were cut back, 1 base at V and 4 bases at J, with 13 bases in the middle. This CDR3 contains 15 residues. From germline, CDR1 is MNHNS and CDR2 SASEGT. The CDR3 DNA reads TGTGCCAGCAGTGAAGAGCGCAGGGAAGCCACTGAAGCTTTCTTT. Its protein product is CASSEERREATEAFF.

This clone is a singleton in its sample. The chain links TRBV24-1 to TRBJ2-2, with a possible D match to TRBD2 (7 bases). V was shortened by 7 bases and J by 0 bases, with 14 bases between the two germline ends. Germline V gene lookup returns CDR1 KGHDR and CDR2 SFDVKD. CDR3 length: 16 amino acids. The CDR3: CATRDGRGANTGELFF. The CDR3, as DNA: TGTGCCACCAGGGATGGGAGGGGGGCGAACACCGGGGAGCTGTTTTTT.

The rearrangement links TRBV30 to TRBJ1-1; 8 nucleotides match TRBD1. The CDR3 loop spans 14 amino acids. V gave up 2 bases and J gave up 3 bases; unmatched junction bases: 5. Per germline, CDR1 GTSNPN and CDR2 SVGIG (reference sequence). CDR3 nucleotide sequence: TGTGCCTGGAGTATCGGGACAGGCTACACTGAAGCTTTCTTT. Translation: CAWSIGTGYTEAFF.

This rearrangement joins TRBV11-3 to TRBJ2-2; tentatively, D is TRBD1 or TRBD2 (6 bases each). Germline CDR1 is SGHNT and CDR2 is YENEEA. V lost 8 bases to trimming and J lost 3 bases, with 16 bases between them. The CDR3 extends over 15 amino acids. DNA of the CDR3: TGTGCCAGCCGTCCTGGGGGGCAGGACACCGGGGAGCTGTTTTTT. It is translated as CASRPGGQDTGELFF.